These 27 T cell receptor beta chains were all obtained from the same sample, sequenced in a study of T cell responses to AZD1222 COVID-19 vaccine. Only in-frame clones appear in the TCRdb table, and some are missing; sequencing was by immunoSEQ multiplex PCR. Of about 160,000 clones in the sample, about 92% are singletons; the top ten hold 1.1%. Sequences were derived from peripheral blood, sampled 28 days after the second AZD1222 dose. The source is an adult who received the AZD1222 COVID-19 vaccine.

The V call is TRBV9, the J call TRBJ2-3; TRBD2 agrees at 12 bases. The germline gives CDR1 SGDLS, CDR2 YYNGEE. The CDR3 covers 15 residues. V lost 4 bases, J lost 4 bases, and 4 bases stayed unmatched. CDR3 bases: TGTGCCAGCAGCCTAGCGGGGGGGCAACCAGATACGCAGTATTTT. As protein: CASSLAGGQPDTQYF.

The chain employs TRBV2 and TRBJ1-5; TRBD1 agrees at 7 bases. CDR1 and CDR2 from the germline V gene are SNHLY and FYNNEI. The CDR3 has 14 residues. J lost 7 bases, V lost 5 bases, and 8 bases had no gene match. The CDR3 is CASSLGQRSQPQHF. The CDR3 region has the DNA TGTGCCAGCAGTCTGGGACAGCGGAGCCAGCCCCAGCATTTT.

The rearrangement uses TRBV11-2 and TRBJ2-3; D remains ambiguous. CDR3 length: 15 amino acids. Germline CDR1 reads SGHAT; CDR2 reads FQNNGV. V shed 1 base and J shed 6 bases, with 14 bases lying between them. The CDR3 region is CASSLGGLRADTQYF. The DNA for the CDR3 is TGTGCCAGCAGCTTAGGAGGCCTGCGCGCCGATACGCAGTATTTT.

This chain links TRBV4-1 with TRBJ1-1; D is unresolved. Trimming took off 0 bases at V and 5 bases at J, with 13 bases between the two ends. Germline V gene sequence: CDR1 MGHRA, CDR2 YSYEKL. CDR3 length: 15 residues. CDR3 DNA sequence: TGCGCCAGCAGCCAAGATAAGCCAGGTAGGACTGAAGCTTTCTTT. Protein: CASSQDKPGRTEAFF.

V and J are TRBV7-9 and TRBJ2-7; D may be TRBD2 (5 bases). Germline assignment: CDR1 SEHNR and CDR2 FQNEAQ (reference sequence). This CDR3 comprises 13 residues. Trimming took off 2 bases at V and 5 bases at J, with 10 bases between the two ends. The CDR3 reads CASSLTLADEQYF. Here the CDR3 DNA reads TGTGCCAGCAGCTTAACGCTAGCTGACGAGCAGTACTTC.

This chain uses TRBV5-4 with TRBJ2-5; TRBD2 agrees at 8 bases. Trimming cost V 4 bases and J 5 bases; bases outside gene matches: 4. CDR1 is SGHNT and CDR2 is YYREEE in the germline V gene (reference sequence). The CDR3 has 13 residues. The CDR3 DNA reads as TGTGCCAGCAGCCGGGAGGGTACCGAGACCCAGTACTTC. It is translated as CASSREGTETQYF. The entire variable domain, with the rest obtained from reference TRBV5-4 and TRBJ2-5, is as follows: ETGVTQSPTHLIKTRGQQVTLRCSSQSGHNTVSWYQQALGQGPQFIFQYYREEENGRGNFPPRFSGLQFPNYSSELNVNALELDDSALYLCASSREGTETQYFGPGTRLLVL.

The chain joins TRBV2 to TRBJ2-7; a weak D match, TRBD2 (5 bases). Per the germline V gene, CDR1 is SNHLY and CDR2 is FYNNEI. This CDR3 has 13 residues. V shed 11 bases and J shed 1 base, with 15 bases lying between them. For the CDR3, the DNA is TGTGCCGGGAGAATTGGACGTTCCTACGAGCAGTACTTC. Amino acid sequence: CAGRIGRSYEQYF.

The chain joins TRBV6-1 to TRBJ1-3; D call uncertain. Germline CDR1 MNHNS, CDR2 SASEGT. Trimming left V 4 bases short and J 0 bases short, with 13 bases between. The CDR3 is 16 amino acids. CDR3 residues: CASSARYRDSGNTIYF. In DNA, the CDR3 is TGTGCCAGCAGTGCCCGGTACAGAGACTCTGGAAACACCATATATTTT.

The CDR3 DNA sequence: TGCGCCAGCAGCTTCCAGGGCCAAGAGACCCAGTACTTC. Amino acid sequence: CASSFQGQETQYF. The chain uses TRBV5-1 and TRBJ2-5; tentative D call: TRBD1 (5 bases). V was cut by 2 bases and J by 1 base, with 6 bases left in between. The CDR3 is 13 residues long. Germline loops: CDR1 SGHRS, CDR2 YFSETQ.

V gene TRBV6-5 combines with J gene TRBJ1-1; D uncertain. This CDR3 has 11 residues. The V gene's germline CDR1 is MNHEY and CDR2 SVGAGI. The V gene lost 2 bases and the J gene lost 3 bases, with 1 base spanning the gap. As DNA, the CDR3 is TGTGCCAGCAGTTACCACACTGAAGCTTTCTTT. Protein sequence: CASSYHTEAFF.

The CDR3 reads CASSLVGPYNEQFF. In nucleotides, the CDR3 is TGTGCCAGCAGCTTGGTGGGGCCCTACAATGAGCAGTTCTTC. The chain combines TRBV5-4 with TRBJ2-1, with TRBD1 as a possible D gene (5 bases). The germline V gene has CDR1 SGHNT and CDR2 YYREEE (reference sequence). Trimming removed 0 bases from V and 2 bases from J, with 6 bases in between. The CDR3 is 14 amino acids. Based on the CDR3 plus reference TRBV5-4 and TRBJ2-1, the full variable domain is ETGVTQSPTHLIKTRGQQVTLRCSSQSGHNTVSWYQQALGQGPQFIFQYYREEENGRGNFPPRFSGLQFPNYSSELNVNALELDDSALYLCASSLVGPYNEQFFGPGTRLTVL.

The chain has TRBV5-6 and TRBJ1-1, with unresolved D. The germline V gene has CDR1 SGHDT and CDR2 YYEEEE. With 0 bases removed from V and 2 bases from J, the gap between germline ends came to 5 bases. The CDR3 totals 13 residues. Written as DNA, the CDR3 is TGTGCCAGCAGCTTGGCCGCAAACACTGAAGCTTTCTTT. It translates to CASSLAANTEAFF.

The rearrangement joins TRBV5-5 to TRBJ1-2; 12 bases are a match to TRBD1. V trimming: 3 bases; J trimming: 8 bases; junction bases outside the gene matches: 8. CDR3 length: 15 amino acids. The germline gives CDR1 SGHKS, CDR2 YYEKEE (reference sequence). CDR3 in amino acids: CASSSGQGAERGYTF. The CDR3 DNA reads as TGTGCCAGCAGCTCGGGACAGGGGGCGGAGAGAGGCTACACCTTC.

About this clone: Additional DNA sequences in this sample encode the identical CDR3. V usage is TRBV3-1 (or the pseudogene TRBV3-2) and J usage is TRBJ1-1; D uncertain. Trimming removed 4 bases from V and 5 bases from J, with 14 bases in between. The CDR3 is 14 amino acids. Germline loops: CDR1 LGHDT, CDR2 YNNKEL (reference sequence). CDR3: CASSPLGGGTEAFF. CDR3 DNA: TGTGCCAGCAGCCCCTTGGGAGGAGGAACTGAAGCTTTCTTT.

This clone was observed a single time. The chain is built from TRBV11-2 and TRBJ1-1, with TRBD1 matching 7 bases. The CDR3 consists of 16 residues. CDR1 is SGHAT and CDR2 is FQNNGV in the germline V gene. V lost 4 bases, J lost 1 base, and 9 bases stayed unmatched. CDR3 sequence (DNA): TGTGCCAGCAGCTCCCCCGCCGGGACAGAGAACACTGAAGCTTTCTTT. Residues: CASSSPAGTENTEAFF.

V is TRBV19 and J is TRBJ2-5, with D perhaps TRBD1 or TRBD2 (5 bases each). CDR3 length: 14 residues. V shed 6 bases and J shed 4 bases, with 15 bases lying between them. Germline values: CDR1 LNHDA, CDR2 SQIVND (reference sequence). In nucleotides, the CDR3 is TGTGCCAGTAGCTCCCGGCCCGGGGCAGAGACCCAGTACTTC. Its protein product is CASSSRPGAETQYF.

CDR3 sequence: CASAPRGETEAFF. DNA of the CDR3: TGTGCCAGCGCTCCACGGGGGGAAACTGAAGCTTTCTTT. The rearrangement uses TRBV9 and TRBJ1-1; D is perhaps TRBD1 (5 bases). This CDR3 spans 13 amino acids. V was trimmed by 7 bases and J by 5 bases, leaving 15 bases between them. Germline V CDR1 and CDR2: SGDLS, YYNGEE.

CDR3 in amino acids: CASSGLAAIYNEQFF. The CDR3 region has the DNA TGTGCCAGCAGCGGGCTAGCTGCCATCTACAATGAGCAGTTCTTC. The V and J genes are TRBV7-6 and TRBJ2-1; a possible D gene is TRBD2 (5 bases). Germline assignment: CDR1 SGHVS and CDR2 FNYEAQ. Between the trimmed V and J ends, which lost 5 bases and 3 bases, there was a span of 14 bases. This CDR3 has 15 residues. Based on the CDR3 plus reference TRBV7-6 and TRBJ2-1, the full variable domain is GAGVSQSPRYKVTKRGQDVALRCDPISGHVSLYWYRQALGQGPEFLTYFNYEAQQDKSGLPNDRFSAERPEGSISTLTIQRTEQRDSAMYRCASSGLAAIYNEQFFGPGTRLTVL.

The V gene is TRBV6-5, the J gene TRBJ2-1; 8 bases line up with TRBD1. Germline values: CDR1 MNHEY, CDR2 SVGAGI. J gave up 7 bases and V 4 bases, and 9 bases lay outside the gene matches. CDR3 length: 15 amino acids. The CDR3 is CASSLTGTGRNEQFF. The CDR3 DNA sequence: TGTGCCAGCAGTTTGACCGGGACAGGTAGAAATGAGCAGTTCTTC.

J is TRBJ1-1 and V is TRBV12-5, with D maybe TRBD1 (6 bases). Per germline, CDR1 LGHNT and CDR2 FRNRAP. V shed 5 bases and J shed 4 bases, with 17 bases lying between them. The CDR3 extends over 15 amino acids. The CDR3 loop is CASGPKGGFATEAFF. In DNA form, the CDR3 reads TGTGCTAGTGGTCCGAAGGGGGGCTTTGCCACTGAAGCTTTCTTT.

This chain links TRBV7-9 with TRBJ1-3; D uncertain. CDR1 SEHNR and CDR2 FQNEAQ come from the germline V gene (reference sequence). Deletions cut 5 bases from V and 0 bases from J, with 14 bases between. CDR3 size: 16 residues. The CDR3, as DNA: TGTGCCAGCAGCCTCTTCGGACGGCTCTCTGGAAACACCATATATTTT. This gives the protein CASSLFGRLSGNTIYF.

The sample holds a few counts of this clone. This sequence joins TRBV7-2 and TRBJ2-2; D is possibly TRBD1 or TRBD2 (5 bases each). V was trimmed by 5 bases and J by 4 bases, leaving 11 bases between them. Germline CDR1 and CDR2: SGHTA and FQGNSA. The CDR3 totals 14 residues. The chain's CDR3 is CASSKGPITGELFF. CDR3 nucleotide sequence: TGTGCCAGCAGCAAGGGACCGATCACCGGGGAGCTGTTTTTT.

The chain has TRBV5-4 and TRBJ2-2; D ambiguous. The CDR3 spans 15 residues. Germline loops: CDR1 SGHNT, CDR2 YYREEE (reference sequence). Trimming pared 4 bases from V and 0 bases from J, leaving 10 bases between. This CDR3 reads CASSTDQPNTGELFF. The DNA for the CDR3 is TGTGCCAGCAGCACGGACCAACCGAACACCGGGGAGCTGTTTTTT.

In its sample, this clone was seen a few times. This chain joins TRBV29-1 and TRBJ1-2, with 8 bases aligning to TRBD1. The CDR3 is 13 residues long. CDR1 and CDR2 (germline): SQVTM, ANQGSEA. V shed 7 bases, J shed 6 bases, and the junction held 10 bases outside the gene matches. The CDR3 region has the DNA TGCAGCGCTAAAGGACAGGGAGTGGATGGCTACACCTTC. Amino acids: CSAKGQGVDGYTF.

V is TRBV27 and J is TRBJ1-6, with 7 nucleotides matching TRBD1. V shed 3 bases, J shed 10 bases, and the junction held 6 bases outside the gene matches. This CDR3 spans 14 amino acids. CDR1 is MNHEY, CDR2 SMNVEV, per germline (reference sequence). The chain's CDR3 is CASSFATGRSPLHF. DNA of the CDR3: TGTGCCAGCAGTTTCGCGACAGGGCGGTCACCCCTCCACTTT.

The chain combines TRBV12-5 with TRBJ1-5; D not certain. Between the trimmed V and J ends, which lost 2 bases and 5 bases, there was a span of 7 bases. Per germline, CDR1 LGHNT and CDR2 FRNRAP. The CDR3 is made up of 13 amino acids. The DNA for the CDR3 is TGTGCTAGTGGTTTGCCACCCCATCAGCCCCAGCATTTT. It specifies CASGLPPHQPQHF.

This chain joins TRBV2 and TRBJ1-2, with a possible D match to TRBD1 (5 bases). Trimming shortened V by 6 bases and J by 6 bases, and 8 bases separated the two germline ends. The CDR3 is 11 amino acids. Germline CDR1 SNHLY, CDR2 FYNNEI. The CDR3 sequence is CASRAGNGYTF. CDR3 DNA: TGTGCCAGCAGGGCAGGGAATGGCTACACCTTC.